These 20 T cell receptor beta chains originate from one sample sequenced in a study of CD8 T cells in Susac syndrome. RNA amounts of about 0.45 to 1 ug underwent reverse transcription with random hexamers. TCRdb reprocessed the immunoSEQ multiplex PCR reads with MiXCR, giving one entry per CDR3 protein. Among around 160,000 distinct CDR3 sequences listed, just under 95% were seen once. The specimen was CD4+ T cells from PBMCs. Every receptor here comes from a human donor in good health.

The chain links TRBV18 to TRBJ1-3; weak D call: TRBD1 (5 bases). The length of the CDR3 is 17 residues. The V end lost 4 bases, the J end lost 0 bases, and 16 bases lay between the germline ends. In germline, CDR1 is KGHSH, CDR2 LQKENI. The CDR3 region is CASSRDRPAFSGNTIYF. The CDR3 DNA is TGTGCCAGCTCACGGGACCGGCCGGCCTTCTCTGGAAACACCATATATTTT.

A word on this clonotype: At one of its ends the junction is not consistent with the germline gene, which may arise from a read error. V and J are TRBV12-3 or TRBV12-4 and TRBJ2-5, with TRBD2 as a possible D gene (5 bases). This CDR3 comprises 13 residues. The CDR3 DNA reads as TGTGCCAGCAGTTTGGGGAGACAAGGGACCCAGTACTTC. Encoded protein: CASSLGRQGTQYF.

The chain uses TRBV6-5 and TRBJ1-6; no firm D call. The CDR3 length is 13 residues. V lost 7 bases and J 11 bases, leaving 15 bases between the germline ends. The germline V gene encodes CDR1 MNHEY and CDR2 SVGAGI. The CDR3 is CASTERVRAPLHF. The CDR3 DNA reads as TGTGCCAGCACTGAGCGCGTCCGGGCACCCCTCCACTTT.

The V and J genes are TRBV29-1 and TRBJ1-3; D gene ambiguous. Germline-derived CDR1 and CDR2 are SQVTM and ANQGSEA. Trimming cost V 5 bases and J 4 bases, with 12 bases left between them. CDR3 length: 13 amino acids. CDR3 region: CSVSRGTGNTIYF. The CDR3 coding sequence is TGCAGCGTTTCGCGGGGAACAGGAAACACCATATATTTT. Full variable domain (rest looked up from reference TRBV29-1 and TRBJ1-3): SAVISQKPSRDICQRGTSLTIQCQVDSQVTMMFWYRQQPGQSLTLIATANQGSEATYESGFVIDKFPISRPNLTFSTLTVSNMSPEDSSIYLCSVSRGTGNTIYFGEGSWLTVV.

CDR3 loop: CASSGNSGSYEQYF. The CDR3 DNA is TGCGCCAGCAGTGGAAATAGCGGGTCCTACGAGCAGTACTTC. V gene TRBV5-1 combines with J gene TRBJ2-7; 7 bases match TRBD2. Unmatched junction bases numbered 6, after V lost 5 bases and J lost 1 base. The V gene's germline CDR1 is SGHRS and CDR2 YFSETQ. This CDR3 comprises 14 residues.

The rearrangement uses TRBV5-1 and TRBJ2-3; 10 bases are shared with TRBD1. J gave up 5 bases and V 3 bases, and 6 bases lay outside the gene matches. The germline CDR1 and CDR2 sequences are SGHRS and YFSETQ. CDR3 length equals 15 residues. The CDR3 sequence is CASSSMTGGIDTQYF. The CDR3 DNA reads TGCGCCAGCAGCTCTATGACAGGGGGCATAGATACGCAGTATTTT.

The genes are TRBV2 and TRBJ1-5; possible D gene TRBD1, 5 bases. CDR3 size: 13 residues. Germline V gives CDR1 SNHLY, CDR2 FYNNEI. Trimming took off 6 bases at V and 5 bases at J, with 11 bases between the two ends. The DNA of the CDR3 is TGTGCCAGCAGCCGGGACGGCCATCAGCCCCAGCATTTT. Translation: CASSRDGHQPQHF.

The chain recombines TRBV29-1 with TRBJ1-4, with a weak D call TRBD1 (5 bases). The CDR3 covers 12 residues. V lost 6 bases to trimming and J lost 9 bases, with 14 bases between them. Germline values: CDR1 SQVTM, CDR2 ANQGSEA. DNA for the CDR3: TGCAGCGTGGGGACCTTGAGGAAAAAACTGTTTTTT. Amino acids: CSVGTLRKKLFF.

The V call is TRBV10-3, the J call TRBJ2-3; 13 nucleotides agree with TRBD2. Per the germline V gene, CDR1 is ENHRY and CDR2 is SYGVKD. The CDR3 covers 19 residues. V lost 6 bases and J lost 1; bases outside the gene matches: 13. The CDR3 DNA follows: TGTGCCATCAGGACACCAATCGGACTAGCGGGGGACCGCACAGATACGCAGTATTTT. Translation: CAIRTPIGLAGDRTDTQYF.

This chain links TRBV5-1 with TRBJ1-3; no clear D gene. The CDR3 loop spans 15 amino acids. With 0 bases removed from V and 1 base from J, the gap between germline ends came to 8 bases. Germline V gene sequence: CDR1 SGHRS, CDR2 YFSETQ. The CDR3 bases are TGCGCCAGCAGCTTGGATGGCCGGTCTGGAAACACCATATATTTT. Its protein product is CASSLDGRSGNTIYF.

In the case of this clonotype: The CDR3 does not close with the conserved phenylalanine or tryptophan, likely indicating a read error. This chain uses TRBV7-3 with TRBJ1-1; tentative D call: TRBD1 (5 bases). CDR3 length: 14 residues. Germline assignment: CDR1 SGHTA and CDR2 FQGTGA. Trimming cost V 6 bases and J 3 bases, with 14 bases left between them. This chain's CDR3 is CASRPGWSDTEAFL. The CDR3 DNA is TGTGCCAGCAGACCAGGGTGGTCGGACACTGAAGCTTTCCTT.

The gene calls are TRBV10-3 and TRBJ2-3; weak D call: TRBD2 (5 bases). V lost 6 bases to trimming and J lost 4 bases, with 11 bases between them. Germline V gene lookup returns CDR1 ENHRY and CDR2 SYGVKD. This CDR3 contains 13 residues. The CDR3 DNA reads as TGTGCCATCAGACTAGAATCTGCAGATACGCAGTATTTT. It translates to CAIRLESADTQYF.

This chain's CDR3 is CSVVSTDTQYF. As DNA, the CDR3 is TGCAGCGTTGTGAGCACAGATACGCAGTATTTT. The chain joins TRBV29-1 to TRBJ2-3, with no clear D. Germline V gene data show CDR1 as SQVTM and CDR2 as ANQGSEA. The CDR3 runs to 11 residues. Trimming stripped 4 bases from V and 0 bases from J, with 2 bases between.

The chain recombines TRBV6-2 or TRBV6-3 with TRBJ2-5, with 9 bases aligning to TRBD2. The CDR3 length is 14 residues. J gave up 5 bases and V 6 bases, and 7 bases lay outside the gene matches. Germline lookup yields CDR1 MNHEY and CDR2 SVGEGT. The CDR3 DNA reads TGTGCCAGCAGCCATAGCGGGGGCCGGGAGACCCAGTACTTC. Translation: CASSHSGGRETQYF.

This clonotype appeared a single time. V gene TRBV5-1 combines with J gene TRBJ1-1, with TRBD1 matching 9 bases. V trimming: 6 bases; J trimming: 5 bases; junction bases outside the gene matches: 8. The V gene's germline CDR1 is SGHRS and CDR2 YFSETQ. This CDR3 is built from 14 residues. The CDR3 DNA sequence: TGCGCCAGCACCCCGGGACAGGGATGGACTGAAGCTTTCTTT. It encodes CASTPGQGWTEAFF.

This clonotype is a singleton in its sample. The CDR3 DNA reads TGTGCCAGCAGCTCCAGCAACACTGAAGCTTTCTTT. Its protein is CASSSSNTEAFF. This chain joins TRBV9 and TRBJ1-1, with no clear D. In germline, CDR1 is SGDLS, CDR2 YYNGEE. V was pared by 4 bases and J by 2 bases, with 6 bases between. The CDR3 runs to 12 residues. Full variable domain (outside the CDR3, taken from reference TRBV9 and TRBJ1-1): DSGVTQTPKHLITATGQRVTLRCSPRSGDLSVYWYQQSLDQGLQFLIQYYNGEERAKGNILERFSAQQFPDLHSELNLSSLELGDSALYFCASSSSNTEAFFGQGTRLTVV.

J is TRBJ2-3 and V is TRBV29-1, with 15 positions matching TRBD2. Per germline, CDR1 SQVTM and CDR2 ANQGSEA. The CDR3 consists of 15 residues. With V trimmed by 7 bases and J by 0 bases, 2 bases remained unmatched. The CDR3 bases are TGCAGCGGGACTAGCGGGGGGGTGAGCACAGATACGCAGTATTTT. This gives the protein CSGTSGGVSTDTQYF.

In its sample, this clonotype was seen once. This chain links TRBV13 with TRBJ1-4; D remains ambiguous. V lost 2 bases, J lost 5 bases, and 12 bases lay in between. This CDR3 has 15 amino acids. CDR1 and CDR2 from the germline V gene are PRHDT and FYEKMQ (reference sequence). The CDR3: CASSLYGVGNEKLFF. The CDR3 coding sequence is TGTGCCAGCAGCTTATACGGCGTTGGGAATGAAAAACTGTTTTTT.

The chain carries TRBV7-6 and TRBJ2-7; 7 nucleotides align to TRBD1. Germline assignment: CDR1 SGHVS and CDR2 FNYEAQ. This CDR3 has 14 residues. The junction had 4 bases not matched to a gene; V was cut back by 4 bases and J by 1 base. CDR3 sequence: CASSSTGQSYEQYF. In DNA, the CDR3 is TGTGCCAGCAGCTCGACGGGACAGTCCTACGAGCAGTACTTC.

The genes are TRBV7-9 and TRBJ2-7, with 16 bases fitting TRBD2. The CDR3 totals 18 residues. V was pared by 4 bases and J by 6 bases, with 12 bases of the junction left unmatched. Germline V gene data show CDR1 as SEHNR and CDR2 as FQNEAQ (reference sequence). The CDR3 protein is CASSSRPGTSGGAFEQYF. The CDR3 coding sequence is TGTGCCAGCAGCTCGCGACCCGGGACTAGCGGGGGGGCCTTCGAGCAGTACTTC.